One and the same sample provided the 31 T cell receptor beta chains below, sequenced in a study of vaccination and CD4 T cells after COVID-19. Scientists ran DNA taken from cultured CD4+ T cells through the Oncomine TCR Beta short-read assay for sequencing. MiXCR, run by TCRdb on the PCR reads, gives a single entry per CDR3 protein. This table has 5,000 to 6,000 distinct CDR3 sequences, about 34% appearing once. No antigen has been assigned to these receptors. Treatment indicated: approximately nine-day PBMC culture with coronavirus spike peptide pools or control peptides (ViraFEST assay). Gathered ahead of the COVID-19 pandemic (2011-2018) were the CD4+ T cells of the unexposed donor. Sequencing used CD4+ T cells from blood, cultured in vitro. The source is a human donor in good health.

The J gene is TRBJ2-1, the V gene TRBV9, with 8 bases identical to TRBD2. The trim removed 2 bases at V and 4 bases at J, leaving 11 bases unmatched. The CDR3 has 17 residues. Germline CDR1 is SGDLS and CDR2 is YYNGEE. In DNA form, the CDR3 reads TGTGCCAGCAGCGTGGGCTCGGTAGCGGGGTTATACAATGAGCAGTTCTTC. Its translation is CASSVGSVAGLYNEQFF.

This clonotype is judged medium-sized (0.01 to 0.1%). This chain connects TRBV6-1 to TRBJ1-1; D possibly corresponds to TRBD1 (5 bases). The CDR3 is made up of 13 amino acids. CDR1 is MNHNS, CDR2 SASEGT, per germline. The ends were cut back, 5 bases at V and 3 bases at J, with 10 bases in the middle. CDR3 in DNA: TGTGCCAGCAGTAACGGGGACTACACTGAAGCTTTCTTT. Its protein product is CASSNGDYTEAFF.

This clonotype was seen more than once but under ten times. CDR3 in DNA: TGTGCCAGCAGTGACGCCTCGGTTTGGGGCACTGAAGCTTTCTTT. Protein sequence: CASSDASVWGTEAFF. The chain couples TRBV6-4 to TRBJ1-1; D is undetermined. Trimming shortened V by 2 bases and J by 4 bases, and 14 bases separated the two germline ends. Germline CDR1 reads MRHNA; CDR2 reads SNTAGT. The CDR3 runs 15 residues.

This chain links TRBV6-1 with TRBJ1-6, with a possible D match to TRBD1 (5 bases). This CDR3 is 18 amino acids long. The germline V gene has CDR1 MNHNS and CDR2 SASEGT. Trimming removed 6 bases at V and 0 bases at J, with 18 bases between. This CDR3 reads CASRGLGSYGSYNSPLHF. CDR3 sequence (DNA): TGTGCCAGCAGGGGACTCGGTTCCTATGGCTCCTATAATTCACCCCTCCACTTT.

The chain recombines TRBV19 with TRBJ1-6; D remains unclear. The CDR3 runs to 14 residues. The V gene lost 0 bases and the J gene lost 5 bases, with 5 bases spanning the gap. Looked up from germline, CDR1 is LNHDA and CDR2 is SQIVND (reference sequence). The CDR3, as DNA: TGTGCCAGTAGTATAGATCGTGATAATTCACCCCTCCACTTT. It codes for CASSIDRDNSPLHF.

This clonotype was counted a few times. V gene TRBV18 combines with J gene TRBJ2-3; D call uncertain. Deletions cut 2 bases from V and 2 bases from J, with 11 bases between. Germline V gene data show CDR1 as KGHSH and CDR2 as LQKENI. The CDR3 is made up of 15 amino acids. The CDR3 reads CASSPNYQNTDTQYF. The CDR3 DNA is TGTGCCAGCTCACCAAACTACCAGAACACAGATACGCAGTATTTT. The variable domain in full, with the rest retrieved from reference TRBV18 and TRBJ2-3, is NAGVMQNPRHLVRRRGQEARLRCSPMKGHSHVYWYRQLPEEGLKFMVYLQKENIIDESGMPKERFSAEFPKEGPSILRIQQVVRGDSAAYFCASSPNYQNTDTQYFGPGTRLTVL.

This rearrangement joins TRBV11-3 to TRBJ1-1, with D tentatively TRBD1 (5 bases). Germline values: CDR1 SGHNT, CDR2 YENEEA. V lost 6 bases to trimming and J lost 4 bases, with 21 bases between them. CDR3 length equals 16 residues. The CDR3 reads CASSLRDQRSTTEAFF. In DNA, the CDR3 is TGTGCCAGCAGTTTAAGGGACCAAAGGTCTACCACTGAAGCTTTCTTT.

The chain has TRBV30 and TRBJ2-5, with D hard to call. V gave up 1 base and J gave up 0 bases, with 3 bases separating them. The germline V gene has CDR1 GTSNPN and CDR2 SVGIG (reference sequence). The CDR3 totals 12 residues. CDR3 DNA: TGTGCCTGGAGTGAGTACCAAGAGACCCAGTACTTC. Its protein product is CAWSEYQETQYF.

The table lists this clonotype with a few counts. The chain recombines TRBV25-1 with TRBJ1-2, with TRBD1 matching 7 bases. The V segment lost 4 bases and the J segment 1 base; nucleotides outside the gene matches: 3. This CDR3 region has 14 residues. Germline lookup yields CDR1 MGHDK and CDR2 SYGVNS. In DNA form, the CDR3 reads TGTGCCAGCAGTGGGACAGGATTTAACTATGGCTACACCTTC. This gives the protein CASSGTGFNYGYTF.

This clonotype was counted between two and nine times. This chain connects TRBV7-9 to TRBJ1-2; D not resolved. Trimming shortened V by 3 bases and J by 4 bases, and 15 bases separated the two germline ends. This CDR3 spans 15 amino acids. From germline, CDR1 is SEHNR and CDR2 FQNEAQ (reference sequence). The CDR3 is CASSFNGDVSYGYTF. The CDR3 DNA sequence: TGTGCCAGCAGCTTCAACGGGGATGTGAGCTATGGCTACACCTTC.

There are a few counts of this clonotype. The genes are TRBV2 and TRBJ1-1; no definite D call. CDR1 SNHLY and CDR2 FYNNEI come from the germline V gene. V shed 5 bases and J shed 1 base, with 5 bases lying between them. The CDR3 runs 12 residues. The CDR3 here is CASSKQNTEAFF. CDR3 in DNA: TGTGCCAGCAGTAAACAGAACACTGAAGCTTTCTTT.

The sample holds one count of this clonotype. The V call is TRBV19, the J call TRBJ2-1; weak D call: TRBD1 (5 bases). The CDR3 extends over 15 amino acids. The germline CDR1 and CDR2 sequences are LNHDA and SQIVND (reference sequence). Deletions cut 1 base from V and 6 bases from J, with 13 bases between. Written as DNA, the CDR3 is TGTGCCAGTAGTATAGCGGCAGGGTCCCCCAATGAGCAGTTCTTC. Translation: CASSIAAGSPNEQFF.

This rearrangement joins TRBV19 to TRBJ2-5; a weak D match, TRBD1 (6 bases). This CDR3 is 13 amino acids long. CDR1 and CDR2 (germline): LNHDA, SQIVND (reference sequence). Trimming left V 5 bases short and J 1 base short, with 8 bases between. Here the CDR3 reads CASSQGTQETQYF. For the CDR3, the DNA is TGTGCCAGTAGTCAGGGGACCCAAGAGACCCAGTACTTC. Drawing the rest from reference TRBV19 and TRBJ2-5, the complete variable domain is DGGITQSPKYLFRKEGQNVTLSCEQNLNHDAMYWYRQDPGQGLRLIYYSQIVNDFQKGDIAEGYSVSREKKESFPLTVTSAQKNPTAFYLCASSQGTQETQYFGPGTRLLVL.

This clonotype is termed medium-sized. V and J are TRBV20-1 and TRBJ1-2; D perhaps matches TRBD1 (5 bases). The length of the CDR3 is 14 residues. The V end was cut by 3 bases, the J end by 4 bases, with 15 bases between. Germline V gene lookup returns CDR1 DFQATT and CDR2 SNEGSKA (reference sequence). The CDR3 is CSASPSGGSYGYTF. For the CDR3, the DNA is TGCAGTGCTAGCCCATCGGGGGGGAGCTATGGCTACACCTTC.

This CDR3 reads CASSQRLAGETQYF. CDR3 nucleotide sequence: TGTGCCAGCAGCCAACGGCTAGCGGGAGAGACCCAGTACTTC. This rearrangement joins TRBV14 to TRBJ2-5; 8 positions match TRBD2. This CDR3 spans 14 amino acids. V was clipped by 2 bases and J by 4 bases; unmatched bases: 3. Germline V gene sequence: CDR1 SGHDN, CDR2 FVKESK.

This clonotype was counted between two and nine times. The chain recombines TRBV6-1 with TRBJ1-3; no definite D call. Trimming stripped 7 bases from V and 2 bases from J, with 6 bases between. The CDR3 has 12 residues. Germline loops: CDR1 MNHNS, CDR2 SASEGT. The CDR3 region is CASTQTGNTIYF. Written as DNA, the CDR3 is TGTGCCAGCACCCAGACTGGAAACACCATATATTTT.

There are a few counts of this clonotype. V is TRBV20-1 and J is TRBJ1-2, with TRBD1 matching over 10 bases. The CDR3 extends over 12 amino acids. Germline V gene data show CDR1 as DFQATT and CDR2 as SNEGSKA (reference sequence). Trimming cost V 6 bases and J 6 bases; bases outside gene matches: 4. The CDR3 DNA sequence: TGCAGTGCGAGGACAGGGGGTAATGGCTACACCTTC. It translates to CSARTGGNGYTF.

The chain joins TRBV7-3 to TRBJ2-1; 9 nucleotides align to TRBD2. With the DNA end fitting TRBJ2-7 better, the J assignment may be wrong. The CDR3 has 15 amino acids. The V gene's germline CDR1 is SGHTA and CDR2 FQGTGA. CDR3 DNA: TGTGCCAGCAGCAGTAGCGGGGGCCTAGTCGACGAGCAGTACTTC. Its protein product is CASSSSGGLVDEQYF.

A single count supports this clonotype. This chain uses TRBV25-1 with TRBJ2-1; 10 nucleotides match TRBD1. CDR3 length: 16 residues. V lost 1 base to trimming and J lost 7 bases; unmatched junction nucleotides: 7. Germline V gene lookup returns CDR1 MGHDK and CDR2 SYGVNS. For the CDR3, the DNA is TGTGCCAGCAGTGAATCGACAGGGGGCCGGGTAAATGAGCAGTTCTTC. Amino acid sequence: CASSESTGGRVNEQFF.

V is TRBV29-1 and J is TRBJ1-3; D unclear. The germline V gene has CDR1 SQVTM and CDR2 ANQGSEA. This CDR3 is 11 amino acids long. Trimming took off 7 bases at V and 4 bases at J, with 8 bases between the two ends. In nucleotides, the CDR3 is TGCAGCGGAACGGGGGGAAACACCATATATTTT. This gives the protein CSGTGGNTIYF.

The rearrangement uses TRBV6-1 and TRBJ2-3; TRBD2 is a possible D gene (7 bases). Deletions cut 5 bases from V and 4 bases from J, with 13 bases between. This CDR3 is built from 14 residues. Germline assignment: CDR1 MNHNS and CDR2 SASEGT. DNA for the CDR3: TGTGCCAGCAGTCCCCGGGGGGCGCCAGATACGCAGTATTTT. Amino acid sequence: CASSPRGAPDTQYF.

This clonotype was counted between two and nine times. The chain couples TRBV7-3 to TRBJ1-1; 7 bases map to TRBD1. The J segment lost 1 base and the V segment lost 5 bases, leaving 7 bases of the junction unmatched. Per the germline V gene, CDR1 is SGHTA and CDR2 is FQGTGA. CDR3 length: 15 amino acids. Here the CDR3 DNA reads TGTGCCAGCAGCCCGAAAGGACAGGCGAACACTGAAGCTTTCTTT. Translation gives CASSPKGQANTEAFF.

This clonotype was recorded a few times. The V gene is TRBV6-1, the J gene TRBJ1-1, with D hard to call. Trimming removed 11 bases from V and 2 bases from J, with 12 bases in between. The length of the CDR3 is 12 residues. CDR1 is MNHNS and CDR2 is SASEGT in the germline V gene. DNA of the CDR3: TGTGCCTGCGGACGGGTAAACACTGAAGCTTTCTTT. Amino acids: CACGRVNTEAFF.

The V and J genes are TRBV14 and TRBJ2-5; TRBD2 matches at 13 bases. Germline CDR1 SGHDN, CDR2 FVKESK. The CDR3 length is 16 residues. Unmatched junction bases numbered 7, after V lost 5 bases and J lost 4 bases. The CDR3: CASSVPGTSGVETQYF. The CDR3 region has the DNA TGTGCCAGCAGCGTTCCCGGGACTAGCGGGGTAGAGACCCAGTACTTC.

In its sample, this clonotype was seen once. V gene TRBV5-1 combines with J gene TRBJ2-5; TRBD2 agrees at 12 bases. Germline CDR1 is SGHRS and CDR2 is YFSETQ. CDR3 size: 15 residues. With 5 bases clipped from V and 9 bases from J, the junction kept 11 bases outside the gene matches. CDR3 coding DNA: TGCGCCAGCAGTCCGACTAGCGGGGGCGTTAGGGCCCAGTACTTC. Translated: CASSPTSGGVRAQYF.

This clonotype was counted only a few times. The chain uses TRBV15 and TRBJ2-3; D is unresolved. V lost 2 bases and J 2 bases, leaving 11 bases between the germline ends. There are 15 residues in the CDR3. The germline V gene has CDR1 LNHNV and CDR2 YYDKDF (reference sequence). The CDR3 DNA sequence: TGTGCCACCAGCAGAATCATAACCTCCACAGATACGCAGTATTTT. This encodes CATSRIITSTDTQYF.

The chain carries TRBV20-1 and TRBJ1-1; D remains unclear. Per the germline V gene, CDR1 is DFQATT and CDR2 is SNEGSKA (reference sequence). The CDR3 has 12 amino acids. V lost 3 bases and J 0 bases, leaving 5 bases between the germline ends. The CDR3 DNA is TGCAGTGCTAGGTCAGTGAACACTGAAGCTTTCTTT. Translated, it gives CSARSVNTEAFF.

The chain has TRBV28 and TRBJ1-6, with D unresolved. CDR1 is MDHEN, CDR2 SYDVKM, per germline. V was pared by 2 bases and J by 16 bases, with 15 bases between. This CDR3 contains 13 residues. CDR3 protein: CASSLGLLRLLHF. The CDR3, as DNA: TGTGCCAGCAGTTTAGGGTTACTCAGGTTGCTCCACTTT.

This clonotype has just a few counts. This rearrangement joins TRBV27 to TRBJ1-1; D possibly corresponds to TRBD1 (5 bases). This CDR3 is 16 amino acids long. Germline CDR1 MNHEY, CDR2 SMNVEV (reference sequence). Trimming removed 5 bases at V and 0 bases at J, with 16 bases between. Here the CDR3 reads CASSLWSGRVNTEAFF. In DNA, the CDR3 is TGTGCCAGCAGTCTATGGTCAGGGAGAGTGAACACTGAAGCTTTCTTT.

The genes are TRBV7-8 and TRBJ2-6, with a tentative D call TRBD1 (5 bases). This CDR3 has 17 amino acids. Trimming stripped 5 bases from V and 1 base from J, with 15 bases between. The germline V gene encodes CDR1 SGHVS and CDR2 FQNEAQ. CDR3 loop: CASSLLTVRSGANVLTF. The CDR3 DNA reads TGTGCCAGCAGCCTATTGACAGTGAGATCTGGGGCCAACGTCCTGACTTTC.

The chain uses TRBV30 and TRBJ2-2; a weak D match, TRBD1 (6 bases). The CDR3 loop spans 16 amino acids. V was shortened by 4 bases and J by 1 base, with 16 bases between the two germline ends. Germline CDR1 reads GTSNPN; CDR2 reads SVGIG (reference sequence). The CDR3 protein is CAWTPTTGWNTGELFF. The CDR3 DNA reads TGTGCCTGGACCCCCACGACAGGATGGAACACCGGGGAGCTGTTTTTT.